Following are 9 T cell receptor beta chains from one sample sequenced in a study of cytomegalovirus exposure and HLA in healthy donors. TCRdb keeps only in-frame clones here, not all; method: immunoSEQ multiplex PCR. Of 150,000 to 200,000 clones in the sample, about 90% were seen once. The sequenced sample was PBMCs. The receptors were gathered from a woman between 18 and 30 years old in good health and CMV-seropositive.

J is TRBJ2-2 and V is TRBV5-1; 13 bases line up with TRBD2. The germline V gene encodes CDR1 SGHRS and CDR2 YFSETQ. The CDR3 spans 17 residues. V trimming: 4 bases; J trimming: 3 bases; junction bases outside the gene matches: 6. CDR3 DNA: TGCGCCAGCAGCGGACTAGCGGGAGTTGGGGACACCGGGGAGCTGTTTTTT. Its translation: CASSGLAGVGDTGELFF.

This clone was counted a single time. The chain couples TRBV4-2 to TRBJ2-5; a possible D gene is TRBD1 (6 bases). The CDR3 totals 16 residues. CDR1 and CDR2 (germline): LGHNA, YNFKEQ. The germline V and J ends were trimmed by 4 bases and 1 base, with 16 bases remaining between them. The CDR3 DNA sequence: TGTGCCAGCAGCCCACAAGAACAGGGACCCCAAGAGACCCAGTACTTC. This codes for CASSPQEQGPQETQYF.

This sequence joins TRBV7-8 and TRBJ1-6; D call uncertain. Germline CDR1 is SGHVS and CDR2 is FQNEAQ. The V and J ends lost 3 bases and 9 bases respectively, with 9 bases between them. The CDR3 has 13 residues. The CDR3 spells CASSFGRGSPLHF. The CDR3, as DNA: TGTGCCAGCAGCTTTGGTCGGGGTTCACCCCTCCACTTT.

The chain joins TRBV28 to TRBJ2-7; D is unclear. V lost 3 bases and J lost 0, with 18 bases in between. Looked up from germline, CDR1 is MDHEN and CDR2 is SYDVKM. This CDR3 is 17 amino acids long. The CDR3 sequence: CASSFPFSPRSSYEQYF. CDR3 bases: TGTGCCAGCAGTTTCCCTTTTAGCCCTAGGAGCTCCTACGAGCAGTACTTC.

This clone was seen a single time. V usage is TRBV7-2 and J usage is TRBJ2-1, with D possibly being TRBD1 (5 bases). Germline values: CDR1 SGHTA, CDR2 FQGNSA. This CDR3 region has 13 residues. The V gene lost 4 bases and the J gene lost 9 bases, with 13 bases spanning the gap. CDR3 sequence reads: CASSSPVRVEQFF. In DNA form, the CDR3 reads TGTGCCAGCAGCTCACCTGTCAGGGTTGAGCAGTTCTTC.

This clone was seen a few times. V usage is TRBV19 and J usage is TRBJ2-1; D might be TRBD2 (6 bases). Trimming left V 0 bases short and J 6 bases short, with 12 bases between. Germline assignment: CDR1 LNHDA and CDR2 SQIVND (reference sequence). CDR3 length: 15 amino acids. In nucleotides, the CDR3 is TGTGCCAGTAGTATAGATCCGGGACTCGGCAATGAGCAGTTCTTC. Translating it yields CASSIDPGLGNEQFF. The full variable domain, in which reference TRBV19 and TRBJ2-1 provide the parts outside the CDR3, is DGGITQSPKYLFRKEGQNVTLSCEQNLNHDAMYWYRQDPGQGLRLIYYSQIVNDFQKGDIAEGYSVSREKKESFPLTVTSAQKNPTAFYLCASSIDPGLGNEQFFGPGTRLTVL.

The chain couples TRBV30 to TRBJ2-3, with 8 bases lining up with TRBD2. Germline assignment: CDR1 GTSNPN and CDR2 SVGIG (reference sequence). V gave up 2 bases and J gave up 11 bases; unmatched junction bases: 12. The CDR3 runs to 14 residues. CDR3 loop: CAWSPSREGQKQYF. The CDR3 coding sequence is TGTGCCTGGAGTCCGTCCCGGGAGGGGCAGAAGCAGTATTTT.

This chain connects TRBV4-2 to TRBJ2-3; perhaps TRBD2 as D (6 bases). Germline loops: CDR1 LGHNA, CDR2 YNFKEQ. The CDR3 spans 15 residues. V was pared by 4 bases and J by 6 bases, with 17 bases between. In DNA form, the CDR3 reads TGTGCCAGCAGCCCTACGGAGGGCCGCCGGGATACGCAGTATTTT. Residues: CASSPTEGRRDTQYF.

CDR3 coding DNA: TGTGCCAGCAGCCTGGTTCGGGGGGTGAACACTGAAGCTTTCTTT. The encoded protein is CASSLVRGVNTEAFF. V and J are TRBV5-4 and TRBJ1-1; D is possibly TRBD1 (5 bases). CDR1 is SGHNT and CDR2 is YYREEE in the germline V gene (reference sequence). V was pared by 4 bases and J by 0 bases, with 13 bases between. CDR3 length equals 15 residues.